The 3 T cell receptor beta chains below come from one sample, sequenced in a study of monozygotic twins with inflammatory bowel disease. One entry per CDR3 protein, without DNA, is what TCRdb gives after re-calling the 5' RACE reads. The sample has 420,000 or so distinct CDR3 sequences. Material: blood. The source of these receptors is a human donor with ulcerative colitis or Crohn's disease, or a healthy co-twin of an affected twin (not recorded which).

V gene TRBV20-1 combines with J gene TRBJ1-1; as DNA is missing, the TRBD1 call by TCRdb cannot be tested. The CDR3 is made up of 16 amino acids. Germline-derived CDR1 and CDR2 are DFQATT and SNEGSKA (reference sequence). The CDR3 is CSASRGAGEPNTEAFF.

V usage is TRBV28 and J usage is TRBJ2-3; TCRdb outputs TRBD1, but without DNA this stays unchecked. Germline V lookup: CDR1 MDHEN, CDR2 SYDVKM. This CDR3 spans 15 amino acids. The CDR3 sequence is CASSPRQGRTDTQYF.

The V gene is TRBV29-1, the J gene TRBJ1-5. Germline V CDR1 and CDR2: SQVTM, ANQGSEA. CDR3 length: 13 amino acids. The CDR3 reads CSVELDGDQPQHF.